This T cell receptor (beta chain) was profiled in a study of control samples from healthy donors and cancer patients. Sequenced by immunoSEQ multiplex PCR; TCRdb stores in-frame clones only, minus some. The sample table includes roughly 200,000 clones. The V and J ends lost 3 bases and 0 bases respectively, with 16 bases between them. The germline gives CDR1 SGHDT, CDR2 YYEEEE. The CDR3 length is 16 residues. The sequence derives from a woman younger than 45 in good health. The rearrangement links TRBV5-6 to TRBJ2-7; D is unclear. Source material: blood. For the CDR3, the DNA is TGTGCCAGCAGCTCACCGGCGAGAACTACCTCCTACGAGCAGTACTTC. Translation gives CASSSPARTTSYEQYF.